Listed below are T cell receptor beta chains from one sample, sequenced in a study of cytomegalovirus exposure and HLA in healthy donors. Sequencing was performed with immunoSEQ multiplex PCR; in TCRdb, only in-frame clones are kept and a portion is missing. The sample carries 55,000 to 70,000 clones, under 90% recorded once. The sequenced sample consisted of PBMCs. Source of these receptors: a middle-aged woman in good health and CMV-seronegative. CDR3s include the opening cysteine and the closing phenylalanine or tryptophan. Each record gives: J gene, clone size, D gene, V gene, CDR3 protein, CDR3 DNA. D genes are given only for firm matches. Size is omitted from some rows. Given values are once, few, many or a class for expanded clones.

j_call: TRBJ1-4; clone_size: once; d_call: -; v_call: TRBV15; cdr3_aa: CATSRDLDSEKLFF; cdr3_nt: TGTGCCACCAGCAGAGATCTGGACAGTGAAAAACTGTTTTTT
j_call: TRBJ1-1; clone_size: -; d_call: -; v_call: TRBV5-1; cdr3_aa: CASSIQGDEAFF; cdr3_nt: TGCGCCAGCAGCATACAGGGTGATGAAGCTTTCTTT
j_call: TRBJ2-1; clone_size: -; d_call: -; v_call: TRBV19; cdr3_aa: CASSTPYNEQFF; cdr3_nt: TGTGCCAGTAGTACTCCTTACAATGAGCAGTTCTTC
j_call: TRBJ2-3; clone_size: -; d_call: TRBD2; v_call: TRBV5-1; cdr3_aa: CASSLGNSGFTDTQYF; cdr3_nt: TGCGCCAGCAGCCTCGGTAATAGCGGGTTCACAGATACGCAGTATTTT
j_call: TRBJ2-1; clone_size: -; d_call: -; v_call: TRBV2; cdr3_aa: CASSEALRGNEQFF; cdr3_nt: TGTGCCAGCAGTGAAGCGCTTCGAGGGAATGAGCAGTTCTTC
j_call: TRBJ1-2; clone_size: -; d_call: TRBD1; v_call: TRBV28; cdr3_aa: CASSSGTGGYGYTF; cdr3_nt: TGTGCCAGCAGTTCCGGGACAGGCGGCTATGGCTACACCTTC
j_call: TRBJ1-1; clone_size: -; d_call: -; v_call: TRBV6-4; cdr3_aa: CASSEFFNTEAFF; cdr3_nt: TGTGCCAGCAGTGAATTCTTTAACACTGAAGCTTTCTTT
j_call: TRBJ1-5; clone_size: -; d_call: TRBD1; v_call: TRBV7-9; cdr3_aa: CASSATGDNQPQHF; cdr3_nt: TGTGCCAGCAGCGCTACAGGGGACAATCAGCCCCAGCATTTT
j_call: TRBJ1-1; clone_size: -; d_call: -; v_call: TRBV10-3; cdr3_aa: CAISDPRWTEAFF; cdr3_nt: TGTGCCATCAGTGACCCCAGGTGGACTGAAGCTTTCTTT
j_call: TRBJ2-7; clone_size: -; d_call: -; v_call: TRBV10-2; cdr3_aa: CASSEYSGLLSSYEQYF; cdr3_nt: TGCGCCAGCAGTGAGTACTCGGGACTCCTTTCCTCCTACGAGCAGTACTTC
j_call: TRBJ2-2; clone_size: -; d_call: TRBD2; v_call: TRBV7-9; cdr3_aa: CSSRLRVSASGMNTGELFF; cdr3_nt: TGTTCCAGCAGGCTTAGAGTATCGGCTAGCGGGATGAACACCGGGGAGCTGTTTTTT
j_call: TRBJ2-1; clone_size: -; d_call: TRBD2; v_call: TRBV29-1; cdr3_aa: CSVEDLGGRHYNEQFF; cdr3_nt: TGCAGCGTTGAAGATCTAGGCGGGAGGCATTACAATGAGCAGTTCTTC
j_call: TRBJ1-1; clone_size: -; d_call: -; v_call: TRBV9; cdr3_aa: CASSVFWNTEAFF; cdr3_nt: TGTGCCAGCAGCGTATTCTGGAACACTGAAGCTTTCTTT
j_call: TRBJ1-1; clone_size: -; d_call: TRBD1; v_call: TRBV4-3; cdr3_aa: CASSPRVGGLGTEAFF; cdr3_nt: TGCGCCAGCAGCCCGAGAGTAGGGGGCTTGGGAACTGAAGCTTTCTTT
j_call: TRBJ2-2; clone_size: -; d_call: TRBD2; v_call: TRBV19; cdr3_aa: CASSTRTSGRGLGELFF; cdr3_nt: TGTGCCAGTAGTACCCGGACTAGCGGGAGGGGTTTGGGGGAGCTGTTTTTT
j_call: TRBJ1-1; clone_size: -; d_call: TRBD1; v_call: TRBV18; cdr3_aa: CASSIWDSEAFF; cdr3_nt: TGTGCCAGCTCCATTTGGGACAGTGAAGCTTTCTTT
j_call: TRBJ2-2; clone_size: once; d_call: TRBD2; v_call: TRBV5-1; cdr3_aa: CASSLGLAGNTGELFF; cdr3_nt: TGCGCCAGCAGCTTGGGACTAGCGGGAAACACCGGGGAGCTGTTTTTT
j_call: TRBJ2-3; clone_size: -; d_call: TRBD2; v_call: TRBV5-5; cdr3_aa: CASSLSGLASDTQYF; cdr3_nt: TGTGCCAGCAGCCTCTCTGGACTAGCCTCAGATACGCAGTATTTT
j_call: TRBJ2-1; clone_size: -; d_call: -; v_call: TRBV7-8; cdr3_aa: CASSHLTSSPWNEQFF; cdr3_nt: TGTGCCAGCAGCCATCTTACTAGCTCTCCTTGGAATGAGCAGTTCTTC
j_call: TRBJ2-1; clone_size: once; d_call: TRBD2; v_call: TRBV29-1; cdr3_aa: CSAFPPGGPYNEQFF; cdr3_nt: TGCAGCGCCTTTCCCCCGGGAGGGCCCTACAATGAGCAGTTCTTC
j_call: TRBJ2-3; clone_size: -; d_call: TRBD2; v_call: TRBV19; cdr3_aa: CASSIPRTSGRARDTQYF; cdr3_nt: TGTGCCAGTAGTATCCCCCGGACTAGCGGGAGGGCCAGAGATACGCAGTATTTT
j_call: TRBJ2-7; clone_size: -; d_call: -; v_call: TRBV9; cdr3_aa: CASSPRTDLGEQYF; cdr3_nt: TGTGCCAGCAGCCCCCGGACAGATTTGGGCGAGCAGTACTTC
j_call: TRBJ2-7; clone_size: -; d_call: TRBD2; v_call: TRBV18; cdr3_aa: CASSLGLAGDEQYF; cdr3_nt: TGTGCCAGCTCACTCGGACTAGCGGGCGACGAGCAGTACTTC
j_call: TRBJ2-5; clone_size: -; d_call: TRBD1; v_call: TRBV25-1; cdr3_aa: CASSESGQGAGETQYF; cdr3_nt: TGTGCCAGCAGTGAGAGTGGGCAGGGGGCGGGCGAGACCCAGTACTTC
j_call: TRBJ1-5; clone_size: -; d_call: -; v_call: TRBV10-3; cdr3_aa: CAISDGDQPQHF; cdr3_nt: TGTGCCATCAGTGACGGGGATCAGCCCCAGCATTTT
j_call: TRBJ1-2; clone_size: few; d_call: -; v_call: TRBV29-1; cdr3_aa: CSVVADYGYTF; cdr3_nt: TGCAGCGTTGTAGCAGACTATGGCTACACCTTC
j_call: TRBJ2-1; clone_size: -; d_call: TRBD1; v_call: TRBV11-2; cdr3_aa: CASSPQDRGGYEQFF; cdr3_nt: TGTGCCAGCAGCCCTCAGGACAGGGGAGGATATGAGCAGTTCTTC
j_call: TRBJ2-6; clone_size: few; d_call: -; v_call: TRBV7-9; cdr3_aa: CASSQGGTGANVLTF; cdr3_nt: TGTGCCAGCAGCCAGGGGGGAACTGGGGCCAACGTCCTGACTTTC
j_call: TRBJ2-5; clone_size: few; d_call: TRBD1; v_call: TRBV5-1; cdr3_aa: CASSKDRGRETQYF; cdr3_nt: TGCGCCAGCAGCAAGGACAGGGGGCGAGAGACCCAGTACTTC
j_call: TRBJ2-3; clone_size: -; d_call: TRBD1; v_call: TRBV5-1; cdr3_aa: CASRDRTTDTQYF; cdr3_nt: TGCGCCAGCCGGGACAGGACCACAGATACGCAGTATTTT
j_call: TRBJ2-1; clone_size: -; d_call: -; v_call: TRBV15; cdr3_aa: CATSREYWGRANEQFF; cdr3_nt: TGTGCCACCAGCAGAGAGTACTGGGGCAGGGCCAATGAGCAGTTCTTC
j_call: TRBJ2-2; clone_size: -; d_call: TRBD2; v_call: TRBV7-7; cdr3_aa: CASSSLGPLAGGPGGELFF; cdr3_nt: TGTGCCAGCAGCTCCCTCGGCCCGCTAGCGGGAGGGCCGGGCGGGGAGCTGTTTTTT
j_call: TRBJ1-1; clone_size: -; d_call: -; v_call: TRBV28; cdr3_aa: CASSLLPGWAFF; cdr3_nt: TGTGCCAGCAGTTTATTGCCAGGCTGGGCTTTCTTT
j_call: TRBJ2-2; clone_size: -; d_call: TRBD2; v_call: TRBV27; cdr3_aa: CASRPMMGLAGVFGTGELFF; cdr3_nt: TGTGCCAGCAGGCCAATGATGGGGCTAGCGGGAGTTTTTGGCACCGGGGAGCTGTTTTTT
j_call: TRBJ1-1; clone_size: -; d_call: -; v_call: TRBV2; cdr3_aa: CAIPWAYHLTEAFF; cdr3_nt: TGTGCCATCCCTTGGGCATACCACCTTACTGAAGCTTTCTTT
j_call: TRBJ1-5; clone_size: -; d_call: -; v_call: TRBV4-1; cdr3_aa: CASSQDRGNQPQHF; cdr3_nt: TGCGCCAGCAGCCAAGATCGAGGCAATCAGCCCCAGCATTTT
j_call: TRBJ1-2; clone_size: -; d_call: -; v_call: TRBV4-1; cdr3_aa: CASSQDWGGIGGYTF; cdr3_nt: TGCGCCAGCAGCCAAGATTGGGGCGGGATAGGTGGCTACACCTTC
j_call: TRBJ2-7; clone_size: once; d_call: -; v_call: TRBV6-5; cdr3_aa: CASSYSGGSYYEQYF; cdr3_nt: TGTGCCAGCAGTTACTCTGGGGGCTCATACTACGAGCAGTACTTC
j_call: TRBJ1-2; clone_size: -; d_call: -; v_call: TRBV28; cdr3_aa: CASSLVGGNIGWGYGYTF; cdr3_nt: TGTGCCAGCAGTTTAGTTGGGGGCAATATTGGATGGGGCTATGGCTACACCTTC